These 27 T cell receptor beta chains were sequenced from one sample in a study of blood T cell repertoires in COVID-19. Measured with immunoSEQ multiplex PCR; TCRdb has only the in-frame clones, and not every one. Here the sample spans 80,000 to 95,000 clones, over 70% being singletons. Sequencing used peripheral blood. Source of these receptors: a woman aged 45-65 years with acute or convalescent COVID-19.

The DNA of the CDR3 is TGTGCCAGCAGCCCGAGTCGCTCTAGCCCCTACAATGAGCAGTTCTTC. Residues: CASSPSRSSPYNEQFF. The gene calls are TRBV4-2 and TRBJ2-1; tentatively, D is TRBD2 (5 bases). The ends were cut back, 4 bases at V and 2 bases at J, with 15 bases in the middle. The CDR3 has 16 amino acids. Germline values: CDR1 LGHNA, CDR2 YNFKEQ.

This clone was detected only a few times. V and J are TRBV5-4 and TRBJ2-6; the match to TRBD1 covers 7 bases. Germline CDR1 SGHNT, CDR2 YYREEE (reference sequence). The V and J ends lost 5 bases and 0 bases, in that order; junction bases with no gene match: 8. CDR3 length: 17 amino acids. CDR3 in amino acids: CASSIGTAISGANVLTF. The CDR3 nucleotides are TGTGCCAGCAGTATCGGGACAGCAATCTCTGGGGCCAACGTCCTGACTTTC. The full variable domain, with the rest looked up from reference TRBV5-4 and TRBJ2-6, is ETGVTQSPTHLIKTRGQQVTLRCSSQSGHNTVSWYQQALGQGPQFIFQYYREEENGRGNFPPRFSGLQFPNYSSELNVNALELDDSALYLCASSIGTAISGANVLTFGAGSRLTVL.

This clone was seen only once. The chain employs TRBV7-2 and TRBJ1-5, with TRBD1 as a possible D gene (6 bases). V was pared by 0 bases and J by 10 bases, with 22 bases between. CDR3 length equals 17 residues. CDR1 is SGHTA, CDR2 FQGNSA, per germline. The CDR3 loop is CASSLAWGSGAYRPQHF. CDR3 nucleotides: TGTGCCAGCAGCTTAGCTTGGGGTTCAGGGGCCTATCGCCCCCAGCATTTT.

The rearrangement uses TRBV11-2 and TRBJ1-3; no clear D gene. Germline V lookup: CDR1 SGHAT, CDR2 FQNNGV. The V end was cut by 6 bases, the J end by 0 bases, with 9 bases between. The CDR3 is 14 residues long. The CDR3 nucleotides read TGTGCCAGCAGTCTAGAGGGCTCTGGAAACACCATATATTTT. Its protein is CASSLEGSGNTIYF.

This chain links TRBV10-3 with TRBJ1-1, with 10 bases fitting TRBD1. Unmatched junction bases numbered 7, after V lost 5 bases and J lost 4 bases. The CDR3 length is 15 residues. Per germline, CDR1 ENHRY and CDR2 SYGVKD. The DNA of the CDR3 is TGTGCCATCAGTACCGACAGGGGGCTCGGCACTGAAGCTTTCTTT. It translates to CAISTDRGLGTEAFF.

This chain joins TRBV24-1 and TRBJ2-3; 9 nucleotides align to TRBD1. Trimming cost V 3 bases and J 3 bases; bases outside gene matches: 9. Germline V gene data show CDR1 as KGHDR and CDR2 as SFDVKD. This CDR3 region has 17 residues. CDR3 nucleotides: TGTGCCACCAGTGATCCCGGGACAGGGTTGGGGACAGATACGCAGTATTTT. Translation: CATSDPGTGLGTDTQYF.

This clone showed up just once. The V call is TRBV5-1, the J call TRBJ2-1, with TRBD1 identical over 7 bases. CDR1 is SGHRS and CDR2 is YFSETQ in the germline V gene. The CDR3 contains 15 residues. Trimming cost V 3 bases and J 0 bases; bases outside gene matches: 3. CDR3 bases: TGCGCCAGCAGCTCGGGACAGATCTCCTACAATGAGCAGTTCTTC. Its translation is CASSSGQISYNEQFF. The full variable domain, with the rest looked up from reference TRBV5-1 and TRBJ2-1, is KAGVTQTPRYLIKTRGQQVTLSCSPISGHRSVSWYQQTPGQGLQFLFEYFSETQRNKGNFPGRFSGRQFSNSRSEMNVSTLELGDSALYLCASSSGQISYNEQFFGPGTRLTVL.

The J gene is TRBJ1-2, the V gene TRBV29-1, with TRBD1 matching 8 bases. The trim removed 6 bases at V and 4 bases at J, leaving 4 bases unmatched. The CDR3 covers 12 residues. Germline CDR1 SQVTM, CDR2 ANQGSEA. CDR3 in DNA: TGCAGCGTCCGCACAGGGGGCTATGGCTACACCTTC. It specifies CSVRTGGYGYTF. Together with reference TRBV29-1 and TRBJ1-2, the CDR3 gives the full variable domain: SAVISQKPSRDICQRGTSLTIQCQVDSQVTMMFWYRQQPGQSLTLIATANQGSEATYESGFVIDKFPISRPNLTFSTLTVSNMSPEDSSIYLCSVRTGGYGYTFGSGTRLTVV.

The rearrangement joins TRBV4-1 to TRBJ2-1, with D uncertain. The CDR3 totals 12 residues. The V end lost 7 bases, the J end lost 3 bases, and 7 bases lay between the germline ends. Germline V gene lookup returns CDR1 MGHRA and CDR2 YSYEKL. DNA of the CDR3: TGCGCCAGCACAGGAAACTACAATGAGCAGTTCTTC. It translates to CASTGNYNEQFF.

The chain couples TRBV5-5 to TRBJ1-1; 7 nucleotides agree with TRBD1. The CDR3 has 17 residues. Germline V gene sequence: CDR1 SGHKS, CDR2 YYEKEE (reference sequence). V was clipped by 1 base and J by 0 bases; unmatched bases: 9. The CDR3 DNA reads TGTGCCAGCAGCTTGATATTACAGGGGAGCATGAACACTGAAGCTTTCTTT. Its protein product is CASSLILQGSMNTEAFF.

There are a few counts of this clone. The chain carries TRBV4-2 and TRBJ1-6; the D gene is possibly TRBD1 (5 bases). Trimming took 0 bases from V and 11 from J, leaving 14 bases between them. This CDR3 region has 15 residues. Looked up from germline, CDR1 is LGHNA and CDR2 is YNFKEQ. This CDR3 reads CASSQEFRKGAPLHF. Here the CDR3 DNA reads TGTGCCAGCAGCCAAGAGTTCAGGAAAGGGGCACCCCTCCACTTT.

The chain has TRBV6-1 and TRBJ2-7, with TRBD1 matching 8 bases. J was trimmed by 5 bases and V by 3 bases; bases with no gene match: 9. CDR3 size: 15 residues. Germline values: CDR1 MNHNS, CDR2 SASEGT. CDR3 sequence reads: CASSDLFRDRHEQYF. The CDR3 DNA reads TGTGCCAGCAGTGATCTATTTCGGGACAGGCACGAGCAGTACTTC.

This clone turned up a few times. V usage is TRBV28 and J usage is TRBJ1-6; perhaps TRBD1 as D (6 bases). The CDR3 is made up of 14 amino acids. CDR1 and CDR2 from the germline V gene are MDHEN and SYDVKM. V was trimmed by 5 bases and J by 7 bases, leaving 12 bases between them. The CDR3 loop is CASSHDRYNSPLHF. The CDR3 coding sequence is TGTGCCAGCAGTCACGACAGGTACAATTCACCCCTCCACTTT.

This rearrangement joins TRBV4-3 to TRBJ2-7; 7 nucleotides agree with TRBD1. The CDR3 loop spans 14 amino acids. V gave up 0 bases and J gave up 3 bases; unmatched junction bases: 2. Germline V gives CDR1 LGHNA, CDR2 YSLEER. The DNA of the CDR3 is TGCGCCAGCAGCCAAGATACAGGGGACTACGAGCAGTACTTC. This encodes CASSQDTGDYEQYF.

V and J are TRBV12-3 or TRBV12-4 and TRBJ1-1; D gene uncertain. The CDR3 has 13 amino acids. Trimming shortened V by 3 bases and J by 11 bases, and 16 bases separated the two germline ends. The CDR3 region has the DNA TGTGCCAGCAGTTTTTTCCCTGCTTATGCGGCTTTCTTT. Protein sequence: CASSFFPAYAAFF.

This clone was detected a few times. The gene calls are TRBV7-9 and TRBJ1-1; 10 positions match TRBD1. Trimming removed 6 bases from V and 1 base from J; junction bases left unmatched: 8. Germline-derived CDR1 and CDR2 are SEHNR and FQNEAQ (reference sequence). The CDR3 runs to 16 residues. CDR3 nucleotides: TGTGCCAGCAGATCCGGGACAGGGGTAGCGAACACTGAAGCTTTCTTT. Its translation: CASRSGTGVANTEAFF. Supplemented by reference TRBV7-9 and TRBJ1-1, the full variable domain reads DTGVSQNPRHKITKRGQNVTFRCDPISEHNRLYWYRQTLGQGPEFLTYFQNEAQLEKSRLLSDRFSAERPKGSFSTLEIQRTEQGDSAMYLCASRSGTGVANTEAFFGQGTRLTVV.

The chain uses TRBV12-5 and TRBJ2-7; weak D call: TRBD2 (5 bases). Germline V gene data show CDR1 as LGHNT and CDR2 as FRNRAP. The CDR3 length is 13 residues. V gave up 1 base and J gave up 2 bases, with 6 bases separating them. The DNA of the CDR3 is TGTGCTAGTGGTTTGGACGGGACCTACGAGCAGTACTTC. Amino acid sequence: CASGLDGTYEQYF. Drawing the rest from reference TRBV12-5 and TRBJ2-7, the complete variable domain is DARVTQTPRHKVTEMGQEVTMRCQPILGHNTVFWYRQTMMQGLELLAYFRNRAPLDDSGMPKDRFSAEMPDATLATLKIQPSEPRDSAVYFCASGLDGTYEQYFGPGTRLTVT.

The rearrangement joins TRBV5-1 to TRBJ1-2; TRBD1 might be the D (5 bases). Germline V gene data show CDR1 as SGHRS and CDR2 as YFSETQ. The germline V and J ends were trimmed by 1 base and 3 bases, with 13 bases remaining between them. CDR3 length equals 15 residues. CDR3 in DNA: TGCGCCAGCAGCTTGAATTTCGACAGATACTATGGCTACACCTTC. This encodes CASSLNFDRYYGYTF.

This clone was found a few times. The J gene is TRBJ1-6, the V gene TRBV28, with 7 bases lining up with TRBD1. V shed 6 bases and J 1 base; nucleotides not matched to a gene: 9. This CDR3 spans 17 amino acids. Per the germline V gene, CDR1 is MDHEN and CDR2 is SYDVKM. The CDR3 sequence: CASSPTQGLSYNSPLHF. The CDR3 DNA reads TGTGCCAGCAGCCCGACACAGGGGCTTTCCTATAATTCACCCCTCCACTTT.

This clone was seen only once. The chain recombines TRBV5-5 with TRBJ2-5; D gene unclear. The CDR3 contains 16 residues. The V end was cut by 2 bases, the J end by 5 bases, with 19 bases between. CDR1 and CDR2 (germline): SGHKS, YYEKEE (reference sequence). The CDR3 is CASSLPDPRKRETQYF. The DNA of the CDR3 is TGTGCCAGCAGCTTACCTGACCCGAGAAAGAGGGAGACCCAGTACTTC. Complete variable domain (other parts from reference TRBV5-5 and TRBJ2-5): DAGVTQSPTHLIKTRGQQVTLRCSPISGHKSVSWYQQVLGQGPQFIFQYYEKEERGRGNFPDRFSARQFPNYSSELNVNALLLGDSALYLCASSLPDPRKRETQYFGPGTRLLVL.

This clone was seen a handful of times. This chain uses TRBV12-3 or TRBV12-4 with TRBJ1-3; D unclear. V was trimmed by 7 bases and J by 8 bases, leaving 9 bases between them. The CDR3 consists of 11 residues. CDR3 region: CASIREYTIYF. The CDR3 nucleotides read TGTGCCAGCATAAGGGAGTACACCATATATTTT.

V and J are TRBV27 and TRBJ1-6; a weak D match, TRBD1 (6 bases). Germline V lookup: CDR1 MNHEY, CDR2 SMNVEV (reference sequence). Trimming removed 5 bases from V and 11 bases from J, with 16 bases in between. The CDR3 has 14 residues. DNA of the CDR3: TGTGCCAGCAGTCCTGACAGGACCGTTCCACCCCTCCACTTT. It translates to CASSPDRTVPPLHF.

This clone was seen only once. The V call is TRBV5-1, the J call TRBJ1-1; weak D call: TRBD1 (5 bases). The CDR3 sequence is 14 residues long. The germline V and J ends were trimmed by 0 bases and 3 bases, with 9 bases remaining between them. Germline CDR1 SGHRS, CDR2 YFSETQ. Written as DNA, the CDR3 is TGCGCCAGCAGCTTGGCAGGGTTCGACACTGAAGCTTTCTTT. This sequence encodes CASSLAGFDTEAFF.

The chain links TRBV19 to TRBJ2-6; tentatively, D is TRBD1 (7 bases). This CDR3 contains 17 residues. The ends were cut back, 3 bases at V and 0 bases at J, with 12 bases in the middle. The germline CDR1 and CDR2 sequences are LNHDA and SQIVND (reference sequence). For the CDR3, the DNA is TGTGCCAGTAGTATCGGGGGACAGTTCTCTGGGGCCAACGTCCTGACTTTC. This gives the protein CASSIGGQFSGANVLTF. Supplemented by reference TRBV19 and TRBJ2-6, the full variable domain reads DGGITQSPKYLFRKEGQNVTLSCEQNLNHDAMYWYRQDPGQGLRLIYYSQIVNDFQKGDIAEGYSVSREKKESFPLTVTSAQKNPTAFYLCASSIGGQFSGANVLTFGAGSRLTVL.

This chain uses TRBV7-2 with TRBJ1-2; D uncertain. The ends were cut back, 0 bases at V and 7 bases at J, with 9 bases in the middle. Germline CDR1 is SGHTA and CDR2 is FQGNSA. The CDR3 is 13 residues long. The CDR3 sequence: CASSLAGGVGYTF. CDR3 DNA: TGTGCCAGCAGCTTAGCTGGCGGGGTTGGCTACACCTTC.

The chain has TRBV5-1 and TRBJ2-7, with 10 bases aligning to TRBD2. The junction had 5 bases not matched to a gene; V was cut back by 2 bases and J by 3 bases. Germline V lookup: CDR1 SGHRS, CDR2 YFSETQ. This CDR3 region has 15 residues. The CDR3 protein is CASSFSGGASYEQYF. The CDR3 bases are TGCGCCAGCAGCTTCAGCGGGGGGGCCAGCTACGAGCAGTACTTC.

The chain employs TRBV24-1 and TRBJ2-5, with D possibly being TRBD2 (5 bases). The ends were cut back, 4 bases at V and 0 bases at J, with 14 bases in the middle. This CDR3 spans 16 amino acids. Germline assignment: CDR1 KGHDR and CDR2 SFDVKD. The DNA for the CDR3 is TGTGCCACCAGTGACCTAGGGCGAGGGTACCAAGAGACCCAGTACTTC. It codes for CATSDLGRGYQETQYF.